A selection of T cell receptor beta chains follows, all from one sample in a study of human T cells and chemical hapten exposure. TCRdb fed the RACE reads into MiXCR, producing one record per CDR3 protein. Of about 77,000 distinct CDR3 sequences in the sample, around 9.4% were seen once. What was sequenced was whole blood. The receptors originated from a female donor in good health. Some clones in this sample may be carry-over from other donors' samples. Each CDR3 is given with its conserved first and last residue. A D gene is named only where the DNA matches it firmly. Some rows mark clone size as missing; the rest say once, few, many or name a class of expanded clone.

cdr3_length,v_call,j_call,clone_size,d_call,cdr3_aa
13,TRBV20-1,TRBJ1-6,many,NA,CSARGLQNSPLHF
14,TRBV18,TRBJ1-6,many,TRBD1,CASSPRTGDSPLHF
15,TRBV7-6,TRBJ2-1,many,NA,CASSPGRGPSNEQFF
14,TRBV29-1,TRBJ2-6,NA,NA,CSVGSISGANVLTF
13,TRBV10-3,TRBJ2-5,NA,NA,CAISAVKGPRRDF
13,TRBV20-1,TRBJ1-1,medium-sized,NA,CSVTKGETTEAFF
17,TRBV9,TRBJ1-2,many,TRBD1,CASSPRTGRKDAYGYTF
13,TRBV7-9,TRBJ2-3,many,NA,CASSLAGHDTQYF
12,TRBV29-1,TRBJ1-2,few,NA,CSVAGLYYGYTF
12,TRBV5-1,TRBJ2-1,NA,NA,CASSHNGAEQFF
13,TRBV13,TRBJ2-6,NA,NA,CASTFSGANVLTF
16,TRBV6-2/TRBV6-3,TRBJ1-1,NA,NA,CASSYMGLTMGTEAFF
13,TRBV20-1,TRBJ2-3,few,NA,CSARWTSTDTQYF
13,TRBV21-1,TRBJ2-5,many,NA,CASQGDRQETQYF
13,TRBV7-3,TRBJ2-2,few,NA,CASSSLSTGELFF
14,TRBV14,TRBJ1-1,many,NA,CASSQETGPPEAFF
16,TRBV4-1,TRBJ2-6,many,NA,CASSQGWGSGANVLTF
14,TRBV5-1,TRBJ2-5,few,TRBD1,CASSLRQGKETQYF
13,TRBV25-1,TRBJ2-7,many,TRBD1,CASSGPRGREQYF
14,TRBV7-8,TRBJ1-4,few,NA,CASSPLGTVEKLFF
16,TRBV6-6,TRBJ2-5,NA,NA,CASSYPPRTVQETQYF
16,TRBV7-9,TRBJ1-2,many,TRBD1,CASSFGPGQGNYGYTF
15,TRBV27,TRBJ1-6,few,NA,CASSFGPNQDSPLHF
13,TRBV7-8,TRBJ1-2,few,NA,CASSLGGLYGYTF
16,TRBV15,TRBJ2-7,NA,TRBD2,CATSRAHGGGAYEQYF
15,TRBV7-3,TRBJ2-7,many,TRBD2,CASSLNRGGLEEQYF